Included here is one TCR beta chain sequence, with context. Its antigen is unidentified. Researchers ran the PCR with 60 Vbeta and 13 Jbeta primers. Produced via immunoSEQ multiplex PCR; TCRdb's table is partial and in-frame only. The repertoire holds roughly 150,000 clones, with around 78% as singletons. This CDR3 region has 15 residues. Per germline, CDR1 MDHEN and CDR2 SYDVKM. The V and J ends lost 2 bases and 1 base respectively, with 12 bases between them. This sample stems from a study of cytomegalovirus exposure and HLA in healthy donors. Study outcomes and limitations: Donors were assumed by presence/absence analyses to have roughly uniform sequencing depth. Association of about 17,000 TCR beta sequences with HLA alleles was found at 0.05 false discovery rate in a later analysis. Later on, analysis showed that most CMV-associated TCR beta chains appeared to be HLA-restricted. Three chains linked to CMV were shown in vitro to be specific for CMV antigens.

The sequence came from a woman aged 40 to 50 in good health and CMV-seropositive. The chain couples TRBV28 to TRBJ2-7, with D possibly TRBD1 on 6 matching bases. Input material: PBMCs. CDR3 loop: CASSLGTNPSYEQYF. The DNA of the CDR3 is TGTGCCAGCAGTTTAGGGACAAACCCATCCTACGAGCAGTACTTC.